The next 16 T cell receptor beta chains were all read from a single sample in a study of control samples from healthy donors and cancer patients. Clones were read by immunoSEQ multiplex PCR, and TCRdb kept only the in-frame ones, dropping some. The table shows about 130,000 clones, with less than 90% occurring only once. Sequencing was done on a sample of blood. Every receptor here comes from a man in his late teens or twenties in good health.

This chain uses TRBV20-1 with TRBJ2-1; D is ambiguous. CDR3 length: 14 residues. CDR1 DFQATT and CDR2 SNEGSKA come from the germline V gene (reference sequence). Trimming took off 3 bases at V and 2 bases at J, with 11 bases between the two ends. CDR3 coding DNA: TGCAGTGCTAGTCACAGCGTCACCTACAATGAGCAGTTCTTC. Protein product: CSASHSVTYNEQFF.

This clone was seen only a few times. V usage is TRBV28 and J usage is TRBJ1-4; 7 bases match TRBD1. Germline assignment: CDR1 MDHEN and CDR2 SYDVKM. The V gene end was trimmed by 6 bases and the J gene end by 7 bases; junction bases not matched to a gene: 8. The CDR3 runs to 14 residues. CDR3 in DNA: TGTGCCAGCAGCAATACAGGGGTGGCTGAAAAACTGTTTTTT. Its translation is CASSNTGVAEKLFF.

The V and J genes are TRBV28 and TRBJ2-4, with TRBD1 matching over 7 bases. CDR1 MDHEN and CDR2 SYDVKM come from the germline V gene. V trimming: 6 bases; J trimming: 1 base; junction bases outside the gene matches: 3. This CDR3 region has 14 residues. The CDR3 region is CASSSQGAKNIQYF. CDR3 in DNA: TGTGCCAGCAGCTCACAGGGGGCCAAAAACATTCAGTACTTC.

This sequence joins TRBV28 and TRBJ1-5; 8 bases are shared with TRBD1. Per germline, CDR1 MDHEN and CDR2 SYDVKM. The CDR3 is made up of 14 amino acids. J gave up 9 bases and V 5 bases, and 9 bases lay outside the gene matches. As DNA, the CDR3 is TGTGCCAGCAGTGGGTACAGGGGGGCAGGGCCCCAGCATTTT. This translates into CASSGYRGAGPQHF.

As for this clone: Other DNA sequences in the sample encode the same CDR3. The V and J genes are TRBV27 and TRBJ1-5; D unclear. This CDR3 comprises 14 residues. CDR1 and CDR2 (germline): MNHEY, SMNVEV (reference sequence). V was pared by 3 bases and J by 0 bases, with 6 bases between. The CDR3 region has the DNA TGTGCCAGCAGTTTCAGGAGTAGCAATCAGCCCCAGCATTTT. Translation: CASSFRSSNQPQHF.

The chain couples TRBV28 to TRBJ1-5; the D gene is possibly TRBD1 (5 bases). CDR3 length: 14 residues. Germline V gene lookup returns CDR1 MDHEN and CDR2 SYDVKM. V shed 8 bases and J shed 3 bases, with 14 bases lying between them. For the CDR3, the DNA is TGTGCCAGCGATTCCTGGGGGGTCAATCAGCCCCAGCATTTT. This sequence encodes CASDSWGVNQPQHF.

The chain couples TRBV25-1 to TRBJ2-5; D unresolved. This CDR3 comprises 12 residues. Trimming removed 0 bases from V and 4 bases from J, with 3 bases in between. Germline values: CDR1 MGHDK, CDR2 SYGVNS. CDR3 nucleotides: TGTGCCAGCAGTGAATACAGAGAGACCCAGTACTTC. Translated, it gives CASSEYRETQYF.

The chain links TRBV24-1 to TRBJ2-7, with 9 bases matching TRBD1. The V segment lost 5 bases and the J segment 5 bases; nucleotides outside the gene matches: 3. This CDR3 comprises 13 residues. CDR1 is KGHDR, CDR2 SFDVKD, per germline. This CDR3 reads CATSVGTGNEQYF. The DNA of the CDR3 is TGTGCCACCAGTGTTGGGACAGGGAACGAGCAGTACTTC.

The CDR3 loop reads CASSSPSPRSGNTIYF. The CDR3 DNA reads as TGTGCCAGCAGTTCTCCGTCCCCCCGCTCTGGAAACACCATATATTTT. The chain has TRBV6-5 and TRBJ1-3, with unresolved D. The CDR3 contains 16 residues. With 4 bases removed from V and 0 bases from J, the gap between germline ends came to 13 bases. Germline values: CDR1 MNHEY, CDR2 SVGAGI.

This clone has just one count. CDR3 sequence: CASSRFTDSNYGYTF. The CDR3 DNA follows: TGCGCCAGCAGCCGATTTACAGATTCTAACTATGGCTACACCTTC. V is TRBV5-1 and J is TRBJ1-2; D is ambiguous. The V gene lost 4 bases and the J gene lost 0 bases, with 13 bases spanning the gap. The germline V gene has CDR1 SGHRS and CDR2 YFSETQ. The CDR3 contains 15 residues.

The chain employs TRBV5-4 and TRBJ2-1; D unresolved. The V end lost 7 bases, the J end lost 10 bases, and 21 bases lay between the germline ends. In germline, CDR1 is SGHNT, CDR2 YYREEE (reference sequence). This CDR3 has 14 amino acids. CDR3 bases: TGTGCCAGCCAAATGGAAGGCAGGATTCGGGAGCAGTTCTTC. This encodes CASQMEGRIREQFF.

The J gene is TRBJ2-7, the V gene TRBV14; TRBD1 aligns across 7 bases. CDR1 and CDR2 (germline): SGHDN, FVKESK. The CDR3 covers 13 residues. After removal of 6 bases from V and 5 bases from J, the junction contained 7 bases not matched to a gene. In DNA, the CDR3 is TGTGCCAGCAGTCCGACAGGGCGGAACGAGCAGTACTTC. Amino acid sequence: CASSPTGRNEQYF.

This clone was picked up a small number of times. V is TRBV7-3 and J is TRBJ1-3; unclear D gene. Trimming took 6 bases from V and 0 from J, leaving 6 bases between them. The CDR3 is 13 residues long. Germline CDR1 is SGHTA and CDR2 is FQGTGA. CDR3 DNA sequence: TGTGCCAGCAGGGAGGACTCTGGAAACACCATATATTTT. Its translation is CASREDSGNTIYF.

The genes are TRBV2 and TRBJ1-4; no clear D. Germline assignment: CDR1 SNHLY and CDR2 FYNNEI. The CDR3 spans 15 residues. The V end was cut by 5 bases, the J end by 0 bases, with 10 bases between. This chain's CDR3 is CASSPNGATNEKLFF. The CDR3 DNA is TGTGCCAGCAGTCCCAATGGGGCAACTAATGAAAAACTGTTTTTT.

Many counts were recorded for this clone. The chain uses TRBV6-5 and TRBJ1-3, with D uncertain. Germline V gene lookup returns CDR1 MNHEY and CDR2 SVGAGI. The length of the CDR3 is 15 residues. V was cut by 2 bases and J by 0 bases, with 8 bases left in between. CDR3 protein: CASSYGRLSGNTIYF. The CDR3 coding sequence is TGTGCCAGCAGTTACGGCCGCCTCTCTGGAAACACCATATATTTT.

The V gene is TRBV18, the J gene TRBJ2-1, with 7 nucleotides matching TRBD1. Germline CDR1 and CDR2: KGHSH and LQKENI. The CDR3 spans 12 residues. The junction had 7 bases not matched to a gene; V was cut back by 3 bases and J by 14 bases. CDR3 protein: CASSPGDSREFF. CDR3 nucleotide sequence: TGTGCCAGCTCACCGGGGGACAGTCGTGAGTTCTTC.